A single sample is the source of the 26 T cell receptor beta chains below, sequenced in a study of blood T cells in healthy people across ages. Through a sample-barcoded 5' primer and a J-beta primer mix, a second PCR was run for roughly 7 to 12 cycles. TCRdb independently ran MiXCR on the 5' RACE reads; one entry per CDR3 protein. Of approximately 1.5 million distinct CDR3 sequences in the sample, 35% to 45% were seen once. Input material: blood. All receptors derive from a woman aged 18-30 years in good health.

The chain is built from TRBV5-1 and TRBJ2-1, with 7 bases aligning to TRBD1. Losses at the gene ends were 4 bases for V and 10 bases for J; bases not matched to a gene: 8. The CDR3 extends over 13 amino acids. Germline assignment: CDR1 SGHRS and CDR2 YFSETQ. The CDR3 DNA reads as TGCGCCAGCAGCCTGGACAGGACCTACGAGCAGTTCTTC. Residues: CASSLDRTYEQFF.

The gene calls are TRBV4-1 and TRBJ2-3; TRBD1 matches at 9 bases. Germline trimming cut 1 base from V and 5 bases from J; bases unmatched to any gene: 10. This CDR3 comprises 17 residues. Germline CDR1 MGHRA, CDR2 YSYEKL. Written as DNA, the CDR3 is TGCGCCAGCAGCCAAGCTCCGGAACAGGGGGCCGTAGATACGCAGTATTTT. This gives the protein CASSQAPEQGAVDTQYF.

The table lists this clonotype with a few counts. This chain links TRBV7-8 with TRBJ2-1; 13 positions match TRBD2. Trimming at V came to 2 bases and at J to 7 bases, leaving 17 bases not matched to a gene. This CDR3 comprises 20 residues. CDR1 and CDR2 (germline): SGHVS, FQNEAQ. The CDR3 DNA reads TGTGCCAGCAGCTTAAGGACTAGCGGGAGTTCTATCTGGGTTGTAAATGAGCAGTTCTTC. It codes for CASSLRTSGSSIWVVNEQFF. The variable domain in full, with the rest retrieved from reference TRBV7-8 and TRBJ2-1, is GAGVSQSPRYKVAKRGQDVALRCDPISGHVSLFWYQQALGQGPEFLTYFQNEAQLDKSGLPSDRFFAERPEGSVSTLKIQRTQQEDSAVYLCASSLRTSGSSIWVVNEQFFGPGTRLTVL.

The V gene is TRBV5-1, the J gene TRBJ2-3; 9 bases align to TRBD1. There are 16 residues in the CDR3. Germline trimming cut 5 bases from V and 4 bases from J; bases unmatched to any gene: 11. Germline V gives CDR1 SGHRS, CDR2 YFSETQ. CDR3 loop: CASSLRTGEEADTQYF. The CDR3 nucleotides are TGCGCCAGCAGTCTAAGGACAGGGGAGGAAGCAGATACGCAGTATTTT. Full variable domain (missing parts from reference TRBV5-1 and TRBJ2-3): KAGVTQTPRYLIKTRGQQVTLSCSPISGHRSVSWYQQTPGQGLQFLFEYFSETQRNKGNFPGRFSGRQFSNSRSEMNVSTLELGDSALYLCASSLRTGEEADTQYFGPGTRLTVL.

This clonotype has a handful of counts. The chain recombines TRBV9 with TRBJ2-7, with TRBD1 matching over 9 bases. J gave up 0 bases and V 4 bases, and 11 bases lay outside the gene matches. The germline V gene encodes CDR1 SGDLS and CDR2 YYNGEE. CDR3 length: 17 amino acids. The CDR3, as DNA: TGTGCCAGCAGCTTTAGACCAGGGACAGGGAGCTCCTACGAGCAGTACTTC. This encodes CASSFRPGTGSSYEQYF.

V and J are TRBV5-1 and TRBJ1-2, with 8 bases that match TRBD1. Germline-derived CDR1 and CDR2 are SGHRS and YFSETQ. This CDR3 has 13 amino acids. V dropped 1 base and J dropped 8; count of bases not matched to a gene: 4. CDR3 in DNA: TGCGCCAGCAGCTTGATGACAGGGGACGGCTACACCTTC. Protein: CASSLMTGDGYTF.

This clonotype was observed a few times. CDR3 residues: CASSQGRLDGTDTQYF. In nucleotides, the CDR3 is TGCGCCAGCAGCCAAGGCCGACTAGATGGCACAGATACGCAGTATTTT. The chain is built from TRBV4-1 and TRBJ2-3; a weak D match, TRBD2 (6 bases). The CDR3 totals 16 residues. The V end was cut by 1 base, the J end by 1 base, with 12 bases between. The germline V gene encodes CDR1 MGHRA and CDR2 YSYEKL.

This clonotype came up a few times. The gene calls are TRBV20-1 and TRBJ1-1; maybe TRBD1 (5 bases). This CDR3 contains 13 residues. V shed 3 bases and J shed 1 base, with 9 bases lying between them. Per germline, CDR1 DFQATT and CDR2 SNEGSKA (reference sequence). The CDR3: CSASFGGNTEAFF. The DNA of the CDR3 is TGCAGTGCTAGCTTCGGGGGGAACACTGAAGCTTTCTTT.

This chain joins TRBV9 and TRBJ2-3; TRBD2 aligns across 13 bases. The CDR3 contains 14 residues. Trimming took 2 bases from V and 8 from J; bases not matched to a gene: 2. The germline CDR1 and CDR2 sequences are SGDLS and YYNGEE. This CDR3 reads CASSVTSGRVTQYF. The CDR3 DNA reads TGTGCCAGCAGCGTTACTAGCGGGAGGGTTACGCAGTATTTT. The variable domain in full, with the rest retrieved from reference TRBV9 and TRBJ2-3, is DSGVTQTPKHLITATGQRVTLRCSPRSGDLSVYWYQQSLDQGLQFLIQYYNGEERAKGNILERFSAQQFPDLHSELNLSSLELGDSALYFCASSVTSGRVTQYFGPGTRLTVL.

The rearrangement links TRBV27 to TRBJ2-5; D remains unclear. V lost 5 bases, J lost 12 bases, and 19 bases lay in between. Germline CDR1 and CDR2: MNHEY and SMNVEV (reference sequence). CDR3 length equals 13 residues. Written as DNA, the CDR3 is TGTGCCAGCAGTACCGGCCGGCACCCTATCAAGTACTTC. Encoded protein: CASSTGRHPIKYF.

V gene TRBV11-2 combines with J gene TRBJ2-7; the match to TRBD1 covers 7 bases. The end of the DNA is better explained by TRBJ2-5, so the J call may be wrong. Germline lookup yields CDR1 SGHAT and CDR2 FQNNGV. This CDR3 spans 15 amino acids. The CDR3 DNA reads TGTGCCAGCAGCGGTCCGGGACAGCAACAAGAGACCCAGTACTTC. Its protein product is CASSGPGQQQETQYF.

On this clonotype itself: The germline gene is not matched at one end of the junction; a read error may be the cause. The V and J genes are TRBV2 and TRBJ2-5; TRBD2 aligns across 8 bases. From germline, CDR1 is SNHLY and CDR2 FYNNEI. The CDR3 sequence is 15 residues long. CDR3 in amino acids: CASSELAGRGETQDF. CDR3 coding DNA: TGTGCCAGCAGTGAACTAGCGGGCAGAGGGGAGACCCAGGACTTC.

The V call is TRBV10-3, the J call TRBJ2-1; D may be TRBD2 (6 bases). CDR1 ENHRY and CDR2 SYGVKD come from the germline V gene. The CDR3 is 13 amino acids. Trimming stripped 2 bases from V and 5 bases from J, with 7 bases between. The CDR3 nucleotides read TGTGCCATCAGTGAGGGACTACACAATGAGCAGTTCTTC. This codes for CAISEGLHNEQFF.

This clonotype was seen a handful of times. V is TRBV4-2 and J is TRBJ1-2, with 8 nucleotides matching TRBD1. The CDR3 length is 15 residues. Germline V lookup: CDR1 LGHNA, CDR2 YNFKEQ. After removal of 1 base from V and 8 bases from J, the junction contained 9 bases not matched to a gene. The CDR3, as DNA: TGTGCCAGCAGCCAAGTGGGACAGGCCACTTACGGCTACACCTTC. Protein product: CASSQVGQATYGYTF.

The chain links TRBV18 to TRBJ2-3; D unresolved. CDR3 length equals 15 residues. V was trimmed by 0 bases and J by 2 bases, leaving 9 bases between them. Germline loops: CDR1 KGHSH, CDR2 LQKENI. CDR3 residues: CASSPPNLSTDTQYF. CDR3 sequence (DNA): TGTGCCAGCTCACCACCGAACCTCTCCACAGATACGCAGTATTTT.

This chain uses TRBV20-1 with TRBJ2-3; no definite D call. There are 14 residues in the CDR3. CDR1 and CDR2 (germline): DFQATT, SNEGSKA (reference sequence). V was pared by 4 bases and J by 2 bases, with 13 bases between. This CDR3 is CSAKTRRLTDTQYF. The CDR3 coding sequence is TGCAGTGCTAAAACAAGGCGCCTCACAGATACGCAGTATTTT.

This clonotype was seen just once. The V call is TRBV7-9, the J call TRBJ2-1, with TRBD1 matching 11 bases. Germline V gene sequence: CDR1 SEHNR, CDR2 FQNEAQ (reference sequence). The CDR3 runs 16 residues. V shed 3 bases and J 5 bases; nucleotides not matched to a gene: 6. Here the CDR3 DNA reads TGTGCCAGCAGCTTGGGACAGGGGGGTAGGAACAATGAGCAGTTCTTC. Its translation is CASSLGQGGRNNEQFF. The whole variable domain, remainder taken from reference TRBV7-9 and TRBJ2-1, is DTGVSQNPRHKITKRGQNVTFRCDPISEHNRLYWYRQTLGQGPEFLTYFQNEAQLEKSRLLSDRFSAERPKGSFSTLEIQRTEQGDSAMYLCASSLGQGGRNNEQFFGPGTRLTVL.

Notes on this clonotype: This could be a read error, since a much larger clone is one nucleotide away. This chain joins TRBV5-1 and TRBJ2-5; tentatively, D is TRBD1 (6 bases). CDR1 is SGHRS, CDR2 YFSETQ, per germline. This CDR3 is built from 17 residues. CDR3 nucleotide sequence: TGCACCAGCATGATGACAGGAGCCTATTTTAGTCAAGAGACCCAGTACTTC. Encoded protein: CTSMMTGAYFSQETQYF.

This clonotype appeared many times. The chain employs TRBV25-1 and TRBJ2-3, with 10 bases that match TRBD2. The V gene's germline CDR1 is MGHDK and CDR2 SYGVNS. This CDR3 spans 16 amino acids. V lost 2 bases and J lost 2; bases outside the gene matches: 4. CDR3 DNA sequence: TGTGCCAGCAGTGAAAAGCGGGGGGGATCCACAGATACGCAGTATTTT. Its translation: CASSEKRGGSTDTQYF.

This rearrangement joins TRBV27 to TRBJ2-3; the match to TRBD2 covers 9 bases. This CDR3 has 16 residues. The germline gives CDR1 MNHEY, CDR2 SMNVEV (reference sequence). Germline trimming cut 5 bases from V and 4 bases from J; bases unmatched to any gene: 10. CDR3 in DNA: TGTGCCAGCAGTAACTTAGCGGGAGAAGGTCCAGATACGCAGTATTTT. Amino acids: CASSNLAGEGPDTQYF.

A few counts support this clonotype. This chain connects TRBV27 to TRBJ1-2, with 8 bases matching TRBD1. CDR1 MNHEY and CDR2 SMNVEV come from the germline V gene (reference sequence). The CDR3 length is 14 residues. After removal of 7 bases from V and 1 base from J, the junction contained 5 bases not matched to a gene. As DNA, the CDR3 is TGTGCCAGCAAGGACAGGGTAAATAACTATGGCTACACCTTC. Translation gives CASKDRVNNYGYTF.

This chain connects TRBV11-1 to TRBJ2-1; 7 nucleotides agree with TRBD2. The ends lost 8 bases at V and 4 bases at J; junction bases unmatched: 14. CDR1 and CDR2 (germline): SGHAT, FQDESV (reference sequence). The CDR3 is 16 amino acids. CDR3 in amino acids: CASHPRTSERYNEQFF. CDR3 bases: TGTGCCAGCCACCCCCGTACTAGCGAGCGATACAATGAGCAGTTCTTC.

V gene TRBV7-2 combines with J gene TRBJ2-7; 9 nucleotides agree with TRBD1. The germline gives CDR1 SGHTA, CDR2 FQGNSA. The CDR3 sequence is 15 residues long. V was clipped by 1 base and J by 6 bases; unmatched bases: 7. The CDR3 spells CASSLVGQGSREQYF. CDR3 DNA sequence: TGTGCCAGCAGCTTAGTCGGACAGGGGTCACGCGAGCAGTACTTC.

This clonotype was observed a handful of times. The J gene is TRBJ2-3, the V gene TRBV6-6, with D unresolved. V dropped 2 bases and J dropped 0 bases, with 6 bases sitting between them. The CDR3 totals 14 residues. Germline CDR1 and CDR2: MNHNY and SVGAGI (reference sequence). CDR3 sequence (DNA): TGTGCCAGCAGTTACATGGCGAGCACAGATACGCAGTATTTT. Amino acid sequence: CASSYMASTDTQYF.

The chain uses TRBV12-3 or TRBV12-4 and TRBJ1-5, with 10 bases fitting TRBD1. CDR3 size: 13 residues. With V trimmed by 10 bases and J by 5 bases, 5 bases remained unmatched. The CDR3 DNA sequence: TGTGCCACCCGACAGGGGGCCCATCAGCCCCAGCATTTT. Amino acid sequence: CATRQGAHQPQHF.

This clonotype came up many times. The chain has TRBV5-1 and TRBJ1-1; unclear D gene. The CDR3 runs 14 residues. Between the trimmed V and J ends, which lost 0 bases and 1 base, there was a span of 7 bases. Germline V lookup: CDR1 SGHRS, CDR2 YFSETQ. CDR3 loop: CASSLAGQNTEAFF. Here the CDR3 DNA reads TGCGCCAGCAGCTTGGCGGGCCAGAACACTGAAGCTTTCTTT.